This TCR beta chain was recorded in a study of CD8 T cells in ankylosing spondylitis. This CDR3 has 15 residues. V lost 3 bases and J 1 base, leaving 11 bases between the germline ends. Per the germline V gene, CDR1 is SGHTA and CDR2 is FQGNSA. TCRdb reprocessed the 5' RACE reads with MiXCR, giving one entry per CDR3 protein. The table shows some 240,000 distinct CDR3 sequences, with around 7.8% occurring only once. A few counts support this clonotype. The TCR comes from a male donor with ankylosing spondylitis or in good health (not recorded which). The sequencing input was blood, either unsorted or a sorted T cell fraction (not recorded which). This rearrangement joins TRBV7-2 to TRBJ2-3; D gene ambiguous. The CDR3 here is CASSLTNLRTDTQYF. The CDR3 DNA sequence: TGTGCCAGCAGCTTGACAAACTTACGCACAGATACGCAGTATTTT. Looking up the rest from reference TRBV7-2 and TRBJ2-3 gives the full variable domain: GAGVSQSPSNKVTEKGKDVELRCDPISGHTALYWYRQSLGQGLEFLIYFQGNSAPDKSGLPSDRFSAERTGGSVSTLTIQRTQQEDSAVYLCASSLTNLRTDTQYFGPGTRLTVL.